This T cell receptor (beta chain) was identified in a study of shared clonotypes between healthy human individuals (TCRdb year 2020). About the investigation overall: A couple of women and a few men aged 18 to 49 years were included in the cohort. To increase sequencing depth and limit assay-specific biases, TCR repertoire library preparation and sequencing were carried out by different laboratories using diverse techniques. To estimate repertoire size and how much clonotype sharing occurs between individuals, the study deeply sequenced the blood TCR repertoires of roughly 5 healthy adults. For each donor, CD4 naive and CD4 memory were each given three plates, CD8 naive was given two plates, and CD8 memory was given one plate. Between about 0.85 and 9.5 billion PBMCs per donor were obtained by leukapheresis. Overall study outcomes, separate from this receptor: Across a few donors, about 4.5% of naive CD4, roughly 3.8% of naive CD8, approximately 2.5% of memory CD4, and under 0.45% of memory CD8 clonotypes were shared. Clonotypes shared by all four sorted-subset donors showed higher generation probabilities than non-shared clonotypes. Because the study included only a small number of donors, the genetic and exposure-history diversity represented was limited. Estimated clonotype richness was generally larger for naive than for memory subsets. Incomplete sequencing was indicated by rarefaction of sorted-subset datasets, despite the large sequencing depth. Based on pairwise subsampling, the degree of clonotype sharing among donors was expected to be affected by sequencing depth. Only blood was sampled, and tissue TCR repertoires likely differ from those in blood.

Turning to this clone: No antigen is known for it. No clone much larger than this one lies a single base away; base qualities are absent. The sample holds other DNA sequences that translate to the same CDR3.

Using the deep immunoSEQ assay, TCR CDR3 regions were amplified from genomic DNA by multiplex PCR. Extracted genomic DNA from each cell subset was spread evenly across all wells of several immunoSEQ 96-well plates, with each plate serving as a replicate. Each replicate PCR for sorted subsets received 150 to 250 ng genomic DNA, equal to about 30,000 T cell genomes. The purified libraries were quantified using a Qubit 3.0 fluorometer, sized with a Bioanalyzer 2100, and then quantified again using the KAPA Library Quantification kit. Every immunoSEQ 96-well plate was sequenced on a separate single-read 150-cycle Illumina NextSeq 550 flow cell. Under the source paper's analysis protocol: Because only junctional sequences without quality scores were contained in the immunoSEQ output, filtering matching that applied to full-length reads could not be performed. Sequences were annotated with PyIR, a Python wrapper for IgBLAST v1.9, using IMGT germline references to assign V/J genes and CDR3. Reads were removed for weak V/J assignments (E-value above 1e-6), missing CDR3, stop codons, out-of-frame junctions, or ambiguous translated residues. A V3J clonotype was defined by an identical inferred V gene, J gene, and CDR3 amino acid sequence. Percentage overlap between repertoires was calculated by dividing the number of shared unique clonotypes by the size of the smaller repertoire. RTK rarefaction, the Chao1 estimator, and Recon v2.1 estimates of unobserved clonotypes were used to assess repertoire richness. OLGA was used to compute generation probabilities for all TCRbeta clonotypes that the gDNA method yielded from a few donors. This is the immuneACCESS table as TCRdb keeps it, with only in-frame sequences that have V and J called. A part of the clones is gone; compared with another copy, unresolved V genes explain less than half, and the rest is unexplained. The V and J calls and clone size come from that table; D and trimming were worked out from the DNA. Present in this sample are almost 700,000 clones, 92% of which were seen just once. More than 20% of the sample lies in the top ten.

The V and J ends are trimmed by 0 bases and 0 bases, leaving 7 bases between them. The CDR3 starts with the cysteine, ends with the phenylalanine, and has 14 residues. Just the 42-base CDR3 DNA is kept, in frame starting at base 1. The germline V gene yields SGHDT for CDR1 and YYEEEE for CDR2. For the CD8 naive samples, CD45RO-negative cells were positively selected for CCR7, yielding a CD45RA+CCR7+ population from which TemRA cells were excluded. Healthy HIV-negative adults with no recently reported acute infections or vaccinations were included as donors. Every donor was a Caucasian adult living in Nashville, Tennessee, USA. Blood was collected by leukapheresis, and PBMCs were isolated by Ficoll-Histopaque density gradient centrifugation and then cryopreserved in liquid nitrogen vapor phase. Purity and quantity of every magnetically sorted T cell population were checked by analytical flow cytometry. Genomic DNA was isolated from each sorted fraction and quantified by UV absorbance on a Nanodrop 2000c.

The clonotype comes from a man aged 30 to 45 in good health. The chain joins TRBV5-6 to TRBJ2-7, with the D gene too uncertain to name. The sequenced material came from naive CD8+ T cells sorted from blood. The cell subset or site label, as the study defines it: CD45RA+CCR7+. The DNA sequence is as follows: TGTGCCAGCAGCTTGGGTACCAGCTCCTACGAGCAGTACTTC. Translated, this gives CASSLGTSSYEQYF.